This T cell receptor beta chain was recovered during a study of T cell clonotyping in hematopoietic cell transplantation. Study context: Recipient samples before transplant were obtained post-cytoreduction. Study-wide results and caveats: After transplant, recipient diversity fell while pathologically expanded clonotypes grew through day 180. No sorting was done, leaving CD4 and CD8 contributions mixed. Few recipient clonotypes overlapped donors; over 97% were de novo at given depth.

Profiling relied on immunoSEQ multiplex PCR, and the TCRdb table lists in-frame clones only, not all of them. The table records thousands of clones, over 75% of them present only once. The CDR3 loop spans 15 amino acids. Looked up from germline, CDR1 is MNHEY and CDR2 is SVGAGI. The ends were cut back, 5 bases at V and 0 bases at J, with 11 bases in the middle. As to time point: recipient sample about 28 days before transplant, after cytoreduction. Details on this clone: Antigen unknown.

The clonotype originates from a woman aged 55-69 years with acute myeloid leukemia. Some clones in this sample may be carry-over from other donors' samples. The V gene is TRBV6-5, the J gene TRBJ1-5, with a tentative D call TRBD1 (6 bases). The sample was peripheral blood mononuclear cells, taken before stem cell transplant. The CDR3, as DNA: TGTGCCAGCAGTCGACAGGCCCTTAGCAATCAGCCCCAGCATTTT. This sequence encodes CASSRQALSNQPQHF.